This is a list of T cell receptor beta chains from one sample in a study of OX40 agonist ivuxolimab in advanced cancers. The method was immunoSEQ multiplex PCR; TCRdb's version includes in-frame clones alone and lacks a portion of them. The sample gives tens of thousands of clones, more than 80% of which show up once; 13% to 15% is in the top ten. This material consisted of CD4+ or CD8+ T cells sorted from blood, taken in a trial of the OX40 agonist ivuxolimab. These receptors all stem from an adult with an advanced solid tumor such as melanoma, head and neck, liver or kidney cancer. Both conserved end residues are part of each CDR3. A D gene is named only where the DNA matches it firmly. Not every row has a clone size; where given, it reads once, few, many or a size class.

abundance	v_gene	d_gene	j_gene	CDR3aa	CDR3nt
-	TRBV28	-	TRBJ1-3	CASSSHGGGNTIYF	TGTGCCAGCAGTTCTCATGGTGGTGGAAACACCATATATTTT
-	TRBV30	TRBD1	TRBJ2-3	CAWSKGQGMDTQYF	TGTGCCTGGTCCAAGGGACAGGGGATGGATACGCAGTATTTT
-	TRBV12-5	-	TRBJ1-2	CASGLVQRLFDSPVYGYTF	TGTGCTAGTGGTTTGGTACAGAGATTGTTCGACAGCCCGGTCTATGGCTACACCTTC
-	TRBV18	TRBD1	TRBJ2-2	CASSPLDRIYTGELFF	TGTGCCAGCTCACCTTTGGACAGGATATACACCGGGGAGCTGTTTTTT
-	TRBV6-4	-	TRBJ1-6	CASSDTDRNNSPLHF	TGTGCCAGCAGTGACACGGACAGAAATAATTCACCCCTCCACTTT
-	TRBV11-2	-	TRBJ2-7	CASSLDRGAELSYEQYF	TGTGCCAGCAGCTTAGATCGTGGAGCGGAACTATCCTACGAGCAGTACTTC
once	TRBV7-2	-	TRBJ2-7	CASTFGPYYEQYF	TGTGCCAGCACCTTCGGGCCCTACTACGAGCAGTACTTC
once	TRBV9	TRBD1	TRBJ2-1	CASNRGPNEQFF	TGTGCCAGCAACAGGGGGCCCAATGAGCAGTTCTTC
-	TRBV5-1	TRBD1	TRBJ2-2	CASRPGGTGELFF	TGCGCCAGCAGGCCAGGGGGTACCGGGGAGCTGTTTTTT
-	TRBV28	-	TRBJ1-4	CATAAGAVNEKLFF	TGTGCCACCGCGGCCGGGGCGGTTAATGAAAAACTGTTTTTT